One and the same sample provided the 2 T cell receptor beta chains below, sequenced in a study of OX40 agonist ivuxolimab in advanced cancers. Sequenced by immunoSEQ multiplex PCR; TCRdb stores in-frame clones only, minus some. The data hold about 98,000 clones, with 75% to 90% observed a single time. This specimen consisted of CD4+ or CD8+ T cells sorted from blood, obtained in a trial of the OX40 agonist ivuxolimab. The origin of the receptors is an adult with an advanced solid tumor such as melanoma, head and neck, liver or kidney cancer.

The V call is TRBV5-6, the J call TRBJ2-5; 7 bases align to TRBD2. CDR3 length equals 15 residues. V lost 0 bases and J lost 2; bases outside the gene matches: 4. Germline V lookup: CDR1 SGHDT, CDR2 YYEEEE. The CDR3 sequence: CASSLVASGQETQYF. The CDR3 DNA follows: TGTGCCAGCAGCTTGGTTGCTAGCGGACAAGAGACCCAGTACTTC.

This chain joins TRBV30 and TRBJ1-3; D remains unclear. The V gene's germline CDR1 is GTSNPN and CDR2 SVGIG (reference sequence). The CDR3 is 15 amino acids. The V end was cut by 5 bases, the J end by 3 bases, with 17 bases between. In nucleotides, the CDR3 is TGTGCCTGGCTGGAGGCGGCGGCTGGTGGAAACACCATATATTTT. It yields the protein CAWLEAAAGGNTIYF.